This T cell receptor (beta chain) was captured in a study of Ad26.COV2.S vaccination and SARS-CoV-2 variants. General study results and limits: While placebo recipients had lower spike-specific TCR breadth, vaccine recipients had more. Whether participants received vaccine or placebo, their non-spike TCR breadth was similar.

Assay used: immunoSEQ multiplex PCR; TCRdb lists only in-frame clones, some missing. The sample lists around 400,000 clones, around 89% occurring once. This CDR3 comprises 16 residues. Trimming cost V 2 bases and J 5 bases, with 19 bases left between them. The germline CDR1 and CDR2 sequences are GTSNPN and SVGIG (reference sequence). Treatment denoted: approximately 18 received Ad26.COV2.S at low or high dose, single or two shots; a few received placebo; per-sample allocation not given. Sampling was performed 63 days after the first vaccine or placebo injection. As concerns this clone: Its target is not known.

V usage is TRBV30 and J usage is TRBJ1-5; D is undetermined. The sequence came from a person between 18 and 60 years old who received the Ad26.COV2.S COVID-19 vaccine or a placebo. This material consisted of peripheral blood, taken in a trial of Ad26.COV2.S vaccine versus placebo. The CDR3 bases are TGTGCCTGGAGTCACCCAAACCCCCGGCGGGATCAGCCCCAGCATTTT. As protein: CAWSHPNPRRDQPQHF.